The 6 T cell receptor beta chains below come from one sample, sequenced in a study of cytomegalovirus exposure and HLA in healthy donors. With 60 Vbeta and 13 Jbeta primers, the PCR was carried out. The assay was immunoSEQ multiplex PCR, and TCRdb's table has in-frame clones only and misses some. The sample carries roughly 120,000 clones, around 78% recorded once. Sequencing was done on a sample of PBMCs. The receptor set was obtained from a woman in her 30s in good health and CMV-seropositive.

The V and J genes are TRBV27 and TRBJ2-1; 13 nucleotides line up with TRBD2. Per germline, CDR1 MNHEY and CDR2 SMNVEV (reference sequence). The CDR3 has 15 residues. Trimming cost V 7 bases and J 7 bases; bases outside gene matches: 7. The CDR3, as DNA: TGTGCCAGCATCACTAGCGGGGGGGCTGGGAATGAGCAGTTCTTC. Translating it yields CASITSGGAGNEQFF.

The V and J genes are TRBV5-4 and TRBJ2-2; the D is unclear. Germline V CDR1 and CDR2: SGHNT, YYREEE (reference sequence). This CDR3 is 13 amino acids long. The germline V and J ends were trimmed by 0 bases and 6 bases, with 6 bases remaining between them. CDR3 in amino acids: CASSLGAAGELFF. CDR3 in DNA: TGTGCCAGCAGCTTGGGGGCCGCCGGGGAGCTGTTTTTT.

The chain carries TRBV7-2 and TRBJ2-3; 7 bases align to TRBD2. The CDR3 runs to 16 residues. Looked up from germline, CDR1 is SGHTA and CDR2 is FQGNSA. The junction had 10 bases not matched to a gene; V was cut back by 1 base and J by 6 bases. The CDR3 spells CASSLGRRPAGDTQYF. CDR3 DNA sequence: TGTGCCAGCAGCTTAGGTAGGAGACCAGCGGGGGATACGCAGTATTTT.

The chain couples TRBV19 to TRBJ1-2, with 7 bases matching TRBD1. This CDR3 spans 17 amino acids. CDR1 and CDR2 from the germline V gene are LNHDA and SQIVND (reference sequence). The J segment lost 5 bases and the V segment lost 3 bases, leaving 15 bases of the junction unmatched. The CDR3 DNA sequence: TGTGCCAGTAGTATTACGGTTCGGGACAGTAACCCTTATGGCTACACCTTC. Translated: CASSITVRDSNPYGYTF.

This chain links TRBV29-1 with TRBJ1-1; D remains ambiguous. The CDR3 is 13 residues long. Germline V lookup: CDR1 SQVTM, CDR2 ANQGSEA. With 0 bases removed from V and 1 base from J, the gap between germline ends came to 6 bases. The CDR3 sequence is CSVEEGRNTEAFF. The CDR3 DNA sequence: TGCAGCGTTGAAGAGGGGAGGAACACTGAAGCTTTCTTT. The full variable domain, with the rest looked up from reference TRBV29-1 and TRBJ1-1, is SAVISQKPSRDICQRGTSLTIQCQVDSQVTMMFWYRQQPGQSLTLIATANQGSEATYESGFVIDKFPISRPNLTFSTLTVSNMSPEDSSIYLCSVEEGRNTEAFFGQGTRLTVV.

This clone was seen a few times. J is TRBJ1-1 and V is TRBV7-8, with 9 nucleotides matching TRBD1. From germline, CDR1 is SGHVS and CDR2 FQNEAQ. The ends lost 5 bases at V and 4 bases at J; junction bases unmatched: 5. The CDR3 loop spans 14 amino acids. As DNA, the CDR3 is TGTGCCAGCAGCACGTTGACAGGGGGCACTGAAGCTTTCTTT. This gives the protein CASSTLTGGTEAFF. The full variable domain, rest sourced from reference TRBV7-8 and TRBJ1-1, is GAGVSQSPRYKVAKRGQDVALRCDPISGHVSLFWYQQALGQGPEFLTYFQNEAQLDKSGLPSDRFFAERPEGSVSTLKIQRTQQEDSAVYLCASSTLTGGTEAFFGQGTRLTVV.